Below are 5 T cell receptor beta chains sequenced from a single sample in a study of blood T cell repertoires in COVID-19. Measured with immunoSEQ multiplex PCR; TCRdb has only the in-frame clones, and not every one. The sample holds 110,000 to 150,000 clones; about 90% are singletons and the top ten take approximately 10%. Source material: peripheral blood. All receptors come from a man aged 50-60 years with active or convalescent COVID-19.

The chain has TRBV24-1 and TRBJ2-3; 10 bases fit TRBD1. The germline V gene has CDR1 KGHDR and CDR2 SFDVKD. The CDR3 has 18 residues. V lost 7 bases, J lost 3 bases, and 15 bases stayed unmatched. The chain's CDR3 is CATSPSLPTGGMTDTQYF. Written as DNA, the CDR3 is TGTGCCACCAGCCCCTCCCTCCCGACAGGGGGCATGACAGATACGCAGTATTTT.

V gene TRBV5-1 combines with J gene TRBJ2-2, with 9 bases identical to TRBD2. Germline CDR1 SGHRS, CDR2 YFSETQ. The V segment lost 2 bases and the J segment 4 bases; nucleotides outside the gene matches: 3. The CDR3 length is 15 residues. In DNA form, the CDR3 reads TGCGCCAGCAGCTTATCAGCGGGAGGCACCGGGGAGCTGTTTTTT. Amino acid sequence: CASSLSAGGTGELFF.

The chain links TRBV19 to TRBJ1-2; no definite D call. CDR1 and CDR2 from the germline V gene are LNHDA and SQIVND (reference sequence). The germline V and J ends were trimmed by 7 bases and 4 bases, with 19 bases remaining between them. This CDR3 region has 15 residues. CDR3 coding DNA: TGTGCCAGTACCCAGCCGGCGGCACGCAGCTATGGCTACACCTTC. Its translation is CASTQPAARSYGYTF.

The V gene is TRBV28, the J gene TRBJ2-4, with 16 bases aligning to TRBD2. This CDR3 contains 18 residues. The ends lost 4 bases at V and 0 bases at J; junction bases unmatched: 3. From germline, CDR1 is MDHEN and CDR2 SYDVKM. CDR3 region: CASSSGTSGRVAKNIQYF. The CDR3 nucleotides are TGTGCCAGCAGTTCGGGGACTAGCGGGAGGGTAGCCAAAAACATTCAGTACTTC.

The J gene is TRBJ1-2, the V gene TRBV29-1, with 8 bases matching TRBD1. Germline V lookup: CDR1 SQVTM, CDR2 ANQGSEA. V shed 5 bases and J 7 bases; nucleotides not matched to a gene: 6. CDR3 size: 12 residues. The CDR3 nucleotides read TGCAGCGTTCCCACAGGGGGGTTTGGCTACACCTTC. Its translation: CSVPTGGFGYTF. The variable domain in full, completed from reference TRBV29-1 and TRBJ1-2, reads SAVISQKPSRDICQRGTSLTIQCQVDSQVTMMFWYRQQPGQSLTLIATANQGSEATYESGFVIDKFPISRPNLTFSTLTVSNMSPEDSSIYLCSVPTGGFGYTFGSGTRLTVV.